In its sample, the clone carrying this TCR beta chain was seen a few times. Its target is unknown. This specimen belongs to a study of beta chain features in type 1 diabetes. Germline V gives CDR1 LGHNA, CDR2 YSLEER. The CDR3 extends over 15 amino acids. The V and J ends lost 4 bases and 2 bases respectively, with 12 bases between them. The entirety of the isolated RNA underwent reverse transcription, so expressed TCRB transcripts were sequenced. The assay was immunoSEQ multiplex PCR, and TCRdb's table has in-frame clones only and misses some. The table lists about 360,000 clones, 10% to 15% of them singletons. Study outcomes and limitations: No resolution was reached here on whether HLA type influences TCRB rearrangement. When Type 1 diabetes patients were examined, their TCRB CDR3s proved moderately but significantly shorter in all four CD4+ subsets.

Based on CD45RO/CCR7/CD25/CD127/CD95/CD27, CD4+ regulatory, stem cell-like memory, naive and central memory cells were sorted. Sequences were obtained from naive CD4+ T cells from blood. The chain has TRBV4-3 and TRBJ1-5; weak D call: TRBD1 (6 bases). The sequence derives from a man aged 18 to 29 in good health. CDR3 nucleotides: TGCGCCAGCAGCCCAGACGAGGGGGGCAATCAGCCCCAGCATTTT. It encodes CASSPDEGGNQPQHF.